Below, one TCR beta chain is given with its context. Sequenced by immunoSEQ multiplex PCR; TCRdb stores in-frame clones only, minus some. The sample has approximately 150,000 clones, 65% to 85% seen once. V trimming: 5 bases; J trimming: 1 base; junction bases outside the gene matches: 3. Germline V CDR1 and CDR2: SGHTA, FQGTGA. The CDR3 consists of 16 residues. The data were obtained in a study of blood T cell repertoires in COVID-19. Study context: Sources were T cells, B-cell-depleted T cells, or PBMCs; the material itself was cDNA or gDNA.

Input material: peripheral blood. This TCR was recovered from a woman in her 70s who had recovered from COVID-19. The gene calls are TRBV7-3 and TRBJ2-3; TRBD2 aligns across 13 bases. Here the CDR3 reads CASSRTSGGGTDTQYF. The CDR3 coding sequence is TGTGCCAGCAGCCGGACTAGCGGGGGAGGCACAGATACGCAGTATTTT.